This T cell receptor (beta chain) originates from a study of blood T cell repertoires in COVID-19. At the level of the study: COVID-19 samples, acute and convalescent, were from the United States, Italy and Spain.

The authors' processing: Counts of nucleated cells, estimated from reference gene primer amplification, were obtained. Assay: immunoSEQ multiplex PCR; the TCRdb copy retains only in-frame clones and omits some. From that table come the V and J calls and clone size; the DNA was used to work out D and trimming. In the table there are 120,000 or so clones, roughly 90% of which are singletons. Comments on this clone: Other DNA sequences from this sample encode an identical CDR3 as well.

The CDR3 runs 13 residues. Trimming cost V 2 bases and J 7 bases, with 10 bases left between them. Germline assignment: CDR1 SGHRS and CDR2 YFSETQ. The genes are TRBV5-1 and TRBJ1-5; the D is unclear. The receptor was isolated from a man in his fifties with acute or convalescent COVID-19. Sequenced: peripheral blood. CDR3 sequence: CASSLSGDQPQHF. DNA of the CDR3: TGCGCCAGCAGCTTATCGGGAGACCAGCCCCAGCATTTT.